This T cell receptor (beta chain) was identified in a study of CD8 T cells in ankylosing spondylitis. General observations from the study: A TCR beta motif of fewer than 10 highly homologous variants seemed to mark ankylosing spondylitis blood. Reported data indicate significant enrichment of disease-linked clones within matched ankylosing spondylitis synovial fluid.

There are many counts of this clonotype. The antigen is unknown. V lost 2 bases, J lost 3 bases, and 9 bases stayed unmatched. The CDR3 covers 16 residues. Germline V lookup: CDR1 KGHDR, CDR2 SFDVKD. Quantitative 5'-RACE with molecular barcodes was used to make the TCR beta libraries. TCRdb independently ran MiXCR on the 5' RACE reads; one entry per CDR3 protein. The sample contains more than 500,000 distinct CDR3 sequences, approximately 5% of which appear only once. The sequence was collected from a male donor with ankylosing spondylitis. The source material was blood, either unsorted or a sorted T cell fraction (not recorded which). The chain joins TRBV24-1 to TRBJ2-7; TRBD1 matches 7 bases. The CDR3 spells CATSDSGTAGGYEQYF. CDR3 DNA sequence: TGTGCCACCAGTGATTCCGGGACAGCTGGGGGCTACGAGCAGTACTTC.